This T cell receptor (beta chain) was observed in a study of T cell repertoires in cytomegalovirus infection. Study overall: Recently described HLA-C-restricted plus well-studied HLA-B-restricted CMV epitopes were used. The public TCR beta signatures pointed to both CMV infection and matching HLA type. General observations from the study: HLA-C-restricted CMV clonotypes gave the most frequent clonotype in two of eight donors. Based on cumulative public TCR beta family frequency, carriers of CMV plus the relevant HLA were identified.

In regard to this clonotype: Antigen unknown.

The V gene lost 3 bases and the J gene lost 6 bases, with 12 bases spanning the gap. Germline CDR1 is SGHVS and CDR2 is FQNEAQ. The CDR3 runs to 14 residues. TCRdb re-called the reads with MiXCR, one entry per CDR3 protein. The sample shows a few hundred thousand distinct CDR3 sequences, around 40% of them seen only once. This sequence joins TRBV7-8 and TRBJ2-1, with D perhaps matching TRBD1 or TRBD2 (6 bases each). The TCR originated in a human donor in good health (CMV status not recorded). Some clones in this sample may be carry-over from other donors' samples. The material was cultured PBMCs, obtained from culture after CMV antigen stimulation. The CDR3 sequence: CASSFQGTLNEQFF. Written as DNA, the CDR3 is TGTGCCAGCAGCTTTCAGGGGACTCTCAATGAGCAGTTCTTC.